This TCR beta chain is from a study of T cells in localized non-small cell lung cancer. TCRdb keeps only in-frame clones here, not all; method: immunoSEQ multiplex PCR. This repertoire shows 1,900 or so clones, about a quarter found once; its top ten account for 15% to 20%. The germline V and J ends were trimmed by 8 bases and 5 bases, with 12 bases remaining between them. Germline V gives CDR1 MDHEN, CDR2 SYDVKM. The CDR3 consists of 13 residues. Study results and caveats: The tumor had only one region sequenced, so heterogeneity remains possible. Tumor trailed uninvolved adjacent lung in T cell clonality, which peaked there. The study detected a median approximately 50 of the top 100 tumor clones in adjacent lung.

With respect to this clone: Its antigen is unidentified.

This TCR came from a female donor at least 60 years old with stage II squamous cell lung carcinoma. The V gene is TRBV28, the J gene TRBJ1-4, with no clear D. The sequencing here drew on lung tumor tissue, taken before any cancer treatment. CDR3 nucleotide sequence: TGTGCCAGCCGCCTTGGGGTAAATGAAAAACTGTTTTTT. Translated, it gives CASRLGVNEKLFF.